This T cell receptor beta chain was captured in a study of technical replicates of blood from a handful of donors. V was pared by 5 bases and J by 7 bases, with 15 bases between. CDR3 length equals 14 residues. CDR1 is SGHNT, CDR2 YENEEA, per germline. Measured with immunoSEQ multiplex PCR; TCRdb has only the in-frame clones, and not every one. The repertoire holds roughly 90,000 clones, with approximately 93% as singletons. The specimen was T cells isolated from PBMCs. This sequence originates from a human donor in good health. The genes are TRBV11-3 and TRBJ2-4, with a weak D call TRBD1 (5 bases). Written as DNA, the CDR3 is TGTGCCAGCAGCATACACAGGTCCGGGAACATTCAGTACTTC. Translating it yields CASSIHRSGNIQYF.